These 21 T cell receptor beta chains were all obtained from the same sample, sequenced in a study of blood T cells in healthy people across ages. A second PCR of roughly 7 to 11 cycles used a sample-barcoded 5' primer and a J-beta primer mix. TCRdb recomputed calls from the 5' RACE reads with MiXCR, one row per CDR3 protein. The table lists some 1.7 million distinct CDR3 sequences, about 28% of them singletons. The sample taken for sequencing was blood. The receptor source for this set is a woman aged 25 to 39 in good health.

This clonotype was seen many times. The chain recombines TRBV11-1 with TRBJ2-1, with TRBD2 as a possible D gene (5 bases). Trimming removed 5 bases at V and 8 bases at J, with 10 bases between. Germline V CDR1 and CDR2: SGHAT, FQDESV (reference sequence). The CDR3 has 12 residues. The CDR3: CASSSSGDEQFF. The CDR3 region has the DNA TGTGCCAGCAGCAGCAGCGGAGATGAGCAGTTCTTC.

The chain carries TRBV12-5 and TRBJ1-3, with D hard to call. Germline CDR1 is LGHNT and CDR2 is FRNRAP. Trimming shortened V by 7 bases and J by 0 bases, and 7 bases separated the two germline ends. CDR3 length equals 13 residues. For the CDR3, the DNA is TGTGCTAGTGCCCCAGGCTCTGGAAACACCATATATTTT. It translates to CASAPGSGNTIYF.

In this sample, this clonotype turned up many times. This chain connects TRBV2 to TRBJ1-2, with D uncertain. V lost 6 bases and J 6 bases, leaving 5 bases between the germline ends. CDR3 length: 10 residues. Germline V CDR1 and CDR2: SNHLY, FYNNEI. CDR3 sequence reads: CASRGDGYTF. The DNA for the CDR3 is TGTGCCAGCAGAGGCGATGGCTACACCTTC.

With respect to this clonotype: One base away lies a much larger clone, so this may be a sequencing read error. This sequence joins TRBV20-1 and TRBJ2-7; D is undetermined. This CDR3 has 11 amino acids. The ends were cut back, 6 bases at V and 3 bases at J, with 9 bases in the middle. CDR1 is DFQATT and CDR2 is SNEGSKA in the germline V gene (reference sequence). The CDR3 nucleotides read TGCAGTGCGGCGAGCTTCTACGAGCAGTACTTC. The encoded protein is CSAASFYEQYF.

The sample holds a few counts of this clonotype. The V and J genes are TRBV20-1 and TRBJ2-1; D gene unclear. Trimming removed 2 bases at V and 7 bases at J, with 12 bases between. Germline lookup yields CDR1 DFQATT and CDR2 SNEGSKA (reference sequence). CDR3 length equals 13 residues. The CDR3 nucleotides read TGCAGTGCTAGAAGTAGCAGGTGGAATGAGCAGTTCTTC. Protein: CSARSSRWNEQFF.

This chain joins TRBV5-1 and TRBJ2-5; D is perhaps TRBD2 (6 bases). The CDR3 contains 16 residues. V lost 3 bases to trimming and J lost 0 bases, with 15 bases between them. Looked up from germline, CDR1 is SGHRS and CDR2 is YFSETQ. CDR3 in DNA: TGCGCCAGCAGCTGGAGGGCTGTACTATACCAAGAGACCCAGTACTTC. Protein: CASSWRAVLYQETQYF.

There are a few counts of this clonotype. The chain recombines TRBV4-1 with TRBJ1-1; D uncertain. V shed 1 base and J shed 1 base, with 13 bases lying between them. The CDR3 runs 16 residues. Germline V CDR1 and CDR2: MGHRA, YSYEKL. CDR3 sequence (DNA): TGCGCCAGCAGCCAAGTGGGCGGAGGGAGGAACACTGAAGCTTTCTTT. This gives the protein CASSQVGGGRNTEAFF.

This clonotype appeared many times. This chain links TRBV20-1 with TRBJ2-5, with D tentatively TRBD2 (7 bases). CDR1 and CDR2 from the germline V gene are DFQATT and SNEGSKA (reference sequence). V lost 2 bases and J 3 bases, leaving 13 bases between the germline ends. The CDR3 is 14 amino acids. The CDR3 protein is CSARKGEGKETQYF. The CDR3, as DNA: TGCAGTGCTAGAAAGGGGGAGGGAAAAGAGACCCAGTACTTC.

This clonotype occurred a few times. V gene TRBV7-2 combines with J gene TRBJ2-1; the D gene is possibly TRBD2 (6 bases). Germline V gene data show CDR1 as SGHTA and CDR2 as FQGNSA. V shed 5 bases and J shed 6 bases, with 17 bases lying between them. The CDR3 runs to 15 residues. CDR3 nucleotides: TGTGCCAGCAGCCCCACTAGCCACCCCTCCAATGAGCAGTTCTTC. Translation: CASSPTSHPSNEQFF.

This clonotype was observed a single time. This clone may be a read error of a much larger clone one base away. The V call is TRBV29-1, the J call TRBJ2-7; D tentatively fits TRBD1 or TRBD2 (5 bases each). Looked up from germline, CDR1 is SQVTM and CDR2 is ANQGSEA. CDR3 length: 14 amino acids. Trimming took off 6 bases at V and 3 bases at J, with 18 bases between the two ends. The CDR3 loop reads CSVTGTAAFYEQYF. The CDR3, as DNA: TGCAGCGTGACCGGGACGGCCGCATTCTACGAGCAGTACTTC.

This clonotype was seen just once. This chain links TRBV2 with TRBJ1-5; TRBD1 matches at 8 bases. The length of the CDR3 is 14 residues. Germline V gives CDR1 SNHLY, CDR2 FYNNEI. The chain's CDR3 is CATNLQGGNQPQHF. The CDR3 DNA follows: TGTGCGACCAACCTACAGGGGGGGAATCAGCCCCAGCATTTT.

This clonotype has ten or more counts. Here the CDR3 DNA reads TGCAGCGTTGTCTGGGGCGAGCAGTACTTC. Translation gives CSVVWGEQYF. The chain is built from TRBV29-1 and TRBJ2-7; the D is unclear. Germline V gene lookup returns CDR1 SQVTM and CDR2 ANQGSEA. The V end lost 4 bases, the J end lost 6 bases, and 7 bases lay between the germline ends. The CDR3 totals 10 residues.

To note about this clonotype: A much larger clone differs from this one at a single base, so this may be a read error. This chain links TRBV5-1 with TRBJ2-1; TRBD1 matches at 8 bases. The CDR3 runs to 16 residues. With V trimmed by 4 bases and J by 8 bases, 14 bases remained unmatched. Germline values: CDR1 SGHRS, CDR2 YFSETQ. CDR3: CASSAGQGPQGDEQFF. In DNA, the CDR3 is TGCGCCAGCAGCGCCGGACAGGGCCCTCAGGGCGATGAGCAGTTCTTC. The full variable domain, completed using reference TRBV5-1 and TRBJ2-1, is KAGVTQTPRYLIKTRGQQVTLSCSPISGHRSVSWYQQTPGQGLQFLFEYFSETQRNKGNFPGRFSGRQFSNSRSEMNVSTLELGDSALYLCASSAGQGPQGDEQFFGPGTRLTVL.

There are a few counts of this clonotype. The V call is TRBV2, the J call TRBJ1-2; perhaps TRBD1 as D (5 bases). The V and J ends lost 6 bases and 4 bases respectively, with 12 bases between them. Germline V gene data show CDR1 as SNHLY and CDR2 as FYNNEI. The CDR3 loop spans 13 amino acids. Here the CDR3 reads CASSGTLFYGYTF. In DNA form, the CDR3 reads TGTGCCAGCAGCGGGACCTTATTCTATGGCTACACCTTC.

V is TRBV2 and J is TRBJ1-1; no definite D call. V shed 10 bases and J shed 4 bases, with 19 bases lying between them. This CDR3 spans 14 amino acids. Germline values: CDR1 SNHLY, CDR2 FYNNEI. CDR3 sequence reads: CAKYPGGERTEAFF. CDR3 sequence (DNA): TGTGCCAAGTACCCAGGAGGCGAGCGCACTGAAGCTTTCTTT.

At least ten counts were recorded for this clonotype. This chain uses TRBV12-3 or TRBV12-4 with TRBJ2-7; no clear D gene. The ends were cut back, 2 bases at V and 0 bases at J, with 11 bases in the middle. CDR3 size: 15 residues. CDR3 amino acids: CASSLSPTSSYEQYF. The CDR3 coding sequence is TGTGCCAGCAGTTTAAGTCCAACCAGCTCCTACGAGCAGTACTTC.

As concerns this clonotype: A much larger clone lies one base from this, so it may be a read error. V is TRBV29-1 and J is TRBJ2-5; D is uncertain. This CDR3 spans 13 amino acids. V shed 3 bases and J shed 3 bases, with 11 bases lying between them. From germline, CDR1 is SQVTM and CDR2 ANQGSEA. For the CDR3, the DNA is TGCAGCGTTGAGTCCGACTTGGAAGAGACCCAGTACTTC. This codes for CSVESDLEETQYF.

This clonotype appeared a few times. The chain links TRBV12-3 or TRBV12-4 to TRBJ1-1, with D tentatively TRBD1 (6 bases). The germline V and J ends were trimmed by 5 bases and 1 base, with 11 bases remaining between them. The CDR3 is 14 residues long. The CDR3 DNA sequence: TGTGCCAGCAGTCCCGGGACACGGAACACTGAAGCTTTCTTT. Translation: CASSPGTRNTEAFF.

This clonotype has at least ten counts. V is TRBV28 and J is TRBJ2-7, with D possibly matching TRBD1 (6 bases). Deletions cut 6 bases from V and 7 bases from J, with 10 bases between. Germline lookup yields CDR1 MDHEN and CDR2 SYDVKM. The CDR3 consists of 11 residues. In nucleotides, the CDR3 is TGTGCCAGCAGATACAGGGATGAGCAGTACTTC. Amino acid sequence: CASRYRDEQYF. The full variable domain, with the rest looked up from reference TRBV28 and TRBJ2-7, is DVKVTQSSRYLVKRTGEKVFLECVQDMDHENMFWYRQDPGLGLRLIYFSYDVKMKEKGDIPEGYSVSREKKERFSLILESASTNQTSMYLCASRYRDEQYFGPGTRLTVT.

The chain is built from TRBV6-2 or TRBV6-3 and TRBJ1-2; 8 bases map to TRBD1. Looked up from germline, CDR1 is MNHEY and CDR2 is SVGEGT. CDR3 length: 18 residues. V lost 6 bases and J lost 3; bases outside the gene matches: 18. Here the CDR3 reads CASRQSGDRTSRDYGYTF. CDR3 in DNA: TGTGCCAGCAGGCAGAGCGGGGACAGGACCTCGCGGGACTATGGCTACACCTTC.

This clonotype appeared many times. The chain combines TRBV29-1 with TRBJ1-2; TRBD1 matches 7 bases. Germline assignment: CDR1 SQVTM and CDR2 ANQGSEA. V dropped 6 bases and J dropped 2; count of bases not matched to a gene: 3. There are 12 residues in the CDR3. The CDR3 sequence: CSVEQGNYGYTF. The CDR3 DNA sequence: TGCAGCGTAGAACAGGGGAACTATGGCTACACCTTC.